One and the same sample provided the 7 T cell receptor beta chains below, sequenced in a study of blood T cell repertoires in COVID-19. The repertoire was sequenced with immunoSEQ multiplex PCR; TCRdb's copy has only in-frame clones and lacks some. The sample includes a few hundred thousand clones, around 88% of them seen just once. The sequenced sample consisted of peripheral blood. The receptor source for this set is an elderly man with acute or convalescent COVID-19.

V and J are TRBV4-1 and TRBJ2-1; D gene unclear. Germline V lookup: CDR1 MGHRA, CDR2 YSYEKL. V was clipped by 1 base and J by 4 bases, with 8 bases between them. The CDR3 spans 14 residues. The CDR3 protein is CASSQGAPYNEQFF. CDR3 sequence (DNA): TGCGCCAGCAGCCAAGGGGCGCCTTACAATGAGCAGTTCTTC.

CDR3 coding DNA: TGTGCCACCAGTGAACGAAGGGGGAACTATGGCTACACCTTC. Its translation: CATSERRGNYGYTF. The chain joins TRBV24-1 to TRBJ1-2; perhaps TRBD1 as D (6 bases). The length of the CDR3 is 14 residues. V lost 4 bases to trimming and J lost 2 bases, with 10 bases between them. Germline V CDR1 and CDR2: KGHDR, SFDVKD.

The chain joins TRBV19 to TRBJ2-3; TRBD2 agrees at 9 bases. V was pared by 6 bases and J by 3 bases, with 10 bases of the junction left unmatched. The CDR3 extends over 16 amino acids. Looked up from germline, CDR1 is LNHDA and CDR2 is SQIVND (reference sequence). Here the CDR3 reads CASSGLAWSRTDTQYF. CDR3 in DNA: TGTGCCAGTAGCGGACTAGCGTGGAGTCGGACAGATACGCAGTATTTT.

This clone has more than one count but fewer than ten. The chain carries TRBV4-2 and TRBJ2-2, with 10 bases identical to TRBD2. The length of the CDR3 is 15 residues. CDR1 and CDR2 from the germline V gene are LGHNA and YNFKEQ. V dropped 4 bases and J dropped 5; count of bases not matched to a gene: 4. CDR3 sequence reads: CASSRLAGETGELFF. CDR3 nucleotides: TGTGCCAGCAGCCGGCTAGCGGGAGAGACCGGGGAGCTGTTTTTT.

The V call is TRBV9, the J call TRBJ1-2; TRBD1 might be the D (6 bases). With 2 bases removed from V and 7 bases from J, the gap between germline ends came to 15 bases. The V gene's germline CDR1 is SGDLS and CDR2 YYNGEE. The CDR3 spans 14 residues. The CDR3 here is CASSVYLGGGGYTF. The CDR3 region has the DNA TGTGCCAGCAGCGTGTACTTAGGGGGGGGTGGCTACACCTTC.

The genes are TRBV7-2 and TRBJ2-5, with TRBD1 matching 9 bases. The CDR3 loop spans 15 amino acids. Germline loops: CDR1 SGHTA, CDR2 FQGNSA. Germline trimming cut 5 bases from V and 9 bases from J; bases unmatched to any gene: 13. The CDR3 sequence: CASSPRTGESRAQYF. DNA of the CDR3: TGTGCCAGCAGCCCCAGGACAGGGGAATCGAGAGCCCAGTACTTC.

V and J are TRBV7-9 and TRBJ2-1, with 14 bases identical to TRBD2. Losses at the gene ends were 4 bases for V and 5 bases for J; bases not matched to a gene: 10. The CDR3 sequence is 18 residues long. CDR1 and CDR2 from the germline V gene are SEHNR and FQNEAQ (reference sequence). The CDR3 protein is CASSSLGLAGAVDNEQFF. The CDR3 region has the DNA TGTGCCAGCAGCTCCTTGGGACTAGCGGGAGCTGTAGACAATGAGCAGTTCTTC.